A single T cell receptor beta chain is shown here with its context. Its matching antigen is unknown. This record comes from a study of PD-1 blockade in classical Hodgkin lymphoma. About the study: The patients were dosed with nivolumab 3 mg/kg, infused intravenously every 2 weeks.

Per germline, CDR1 ENHRY and CDR2 SYGVKD. With 10 bases removed from V and 5 bases from J, the gap between germline ends came to 10 bases. CDR3 length: 11 residues. Each patient relapsed following autologous stem cell transplantation, and prior brentuximab vedotin exposure differed. When best responses were assessed, they were complete response, partial response or progressive disease. General study findings and limits: Underlying causes for the observed repertoire differences were not defined, possibly disease activity or prior therapy. For complete responders, baseline diversity was comparable to that of newly diagnosed patients.

Sequencing was performed with immunoSEQ multiplex PCR; in TCRdb, only in-frame clones are kept and a portion is missing. The repertoire has thousands of clones, about 80% of them found once; the top ten carry roughly an eighth. This material consisted of peripheral blood mononuclear cells (PBMCs), taken at baseline. The V call is TRBV10-3, the J call TRBJ2-3; D gene ambiguous. This TCR derives from a human donor with classical Hodgkin lymphoma. The CDR3 sequence is CASDTGDTQYF. DNA of the CDR3: TGTGCCAGCGATACCGGAGATACGCAGTATTTT.